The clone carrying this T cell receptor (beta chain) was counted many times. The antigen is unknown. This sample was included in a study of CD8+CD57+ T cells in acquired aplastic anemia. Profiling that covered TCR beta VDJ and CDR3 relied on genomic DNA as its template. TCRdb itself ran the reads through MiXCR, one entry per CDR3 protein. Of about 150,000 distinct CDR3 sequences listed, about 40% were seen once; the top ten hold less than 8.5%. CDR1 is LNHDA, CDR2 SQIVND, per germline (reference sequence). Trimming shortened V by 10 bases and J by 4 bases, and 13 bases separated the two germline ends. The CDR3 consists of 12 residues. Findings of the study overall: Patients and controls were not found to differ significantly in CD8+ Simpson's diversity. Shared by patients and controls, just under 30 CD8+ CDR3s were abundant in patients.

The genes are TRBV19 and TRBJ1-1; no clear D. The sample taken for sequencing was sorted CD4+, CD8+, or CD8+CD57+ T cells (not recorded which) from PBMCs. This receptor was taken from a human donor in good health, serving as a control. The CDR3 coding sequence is TGTGCCACTACGGGGAGGTCCACTGAAGCTTTCTTT. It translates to CATTGRSTEAFF.